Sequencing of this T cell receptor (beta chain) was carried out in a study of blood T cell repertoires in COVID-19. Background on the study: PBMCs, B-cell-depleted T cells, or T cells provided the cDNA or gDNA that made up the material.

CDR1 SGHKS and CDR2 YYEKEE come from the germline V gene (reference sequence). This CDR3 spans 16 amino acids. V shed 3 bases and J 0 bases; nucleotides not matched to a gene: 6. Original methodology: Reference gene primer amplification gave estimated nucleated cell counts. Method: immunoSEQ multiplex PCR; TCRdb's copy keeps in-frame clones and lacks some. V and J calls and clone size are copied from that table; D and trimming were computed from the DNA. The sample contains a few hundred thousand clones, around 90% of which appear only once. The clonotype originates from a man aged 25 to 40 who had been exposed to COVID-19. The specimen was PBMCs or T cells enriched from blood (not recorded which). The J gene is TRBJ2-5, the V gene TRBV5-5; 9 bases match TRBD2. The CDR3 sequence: CASSWVLAGNQETQYF. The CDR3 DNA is TGTGCCAGCAGCTGGGTTCTAGCGGGGAACCAAGAGACCCAGTACTTC. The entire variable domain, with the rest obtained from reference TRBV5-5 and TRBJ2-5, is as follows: DAGVTQSPTHLIKTRGQQVTLRCSPISGHKSVSWYQQVLGQGPQFIFQYYEKEERGRGNFPDRFSARQFPNYSSELNVNALLLGDSALYLCASSWVLAGNQETQYFGPGTRLLVL.